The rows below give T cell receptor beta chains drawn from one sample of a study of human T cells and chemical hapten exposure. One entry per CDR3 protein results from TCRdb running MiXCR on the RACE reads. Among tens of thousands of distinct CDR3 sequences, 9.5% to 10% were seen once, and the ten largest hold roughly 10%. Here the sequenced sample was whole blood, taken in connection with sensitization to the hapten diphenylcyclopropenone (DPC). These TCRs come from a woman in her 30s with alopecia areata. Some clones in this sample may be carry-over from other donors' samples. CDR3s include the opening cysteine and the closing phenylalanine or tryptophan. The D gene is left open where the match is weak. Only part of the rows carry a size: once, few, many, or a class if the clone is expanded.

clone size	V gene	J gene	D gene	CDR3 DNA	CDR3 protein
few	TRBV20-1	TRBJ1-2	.	TGCAGTGCTAGAGGTGATGGGTCAGTTAGAGCTAACTATGGCTACACCTTC	CSARGDGSVRANYGYTF
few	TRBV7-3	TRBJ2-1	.	TGTGCCAGCAGCCGGGACCCACTCAATGAGCAGTTCTTC	CASSRDPLNEQFF
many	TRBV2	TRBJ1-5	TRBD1	TGTGCCAGCGAAGAGGGGGCCTGGGGTAGCAATCAGCCCCAGCATTTT	CASEEGAWGSNQPQHF
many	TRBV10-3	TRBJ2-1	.	TGTGCCATCAGTGAGTCGGGTGACACCCCCTACAATGAGCAGTTCTTC	CAISESGDTPYNEQFF
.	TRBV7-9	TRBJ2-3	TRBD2	TGTGCCAGCAGCTTAGGAACGAGCGGGGGGCCAGATACGCAGTATTTT	CASSLGTSGGPDTQYF
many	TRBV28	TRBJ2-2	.	TGTGCCAGCAGGCGGGACAGAGTTACCGGGGAGCTGTTTTTT	CASRRDRVTGELFF
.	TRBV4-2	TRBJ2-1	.	TGTGCCAGCAGCCAAGAATACCAGGGGGGGCCCTACAATGAGCAGTTCTTC	CASSQEYQGGPYNEQFF
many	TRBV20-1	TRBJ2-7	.	TGCAGTGCTCGCGGTTACGAGCAGTACTTC	CSARGYEQYF
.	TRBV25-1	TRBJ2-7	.	TGTGCCAGCAGTGAGTATGCGGACTACGAGCAGTACTTC	CASSEYADYEQYF
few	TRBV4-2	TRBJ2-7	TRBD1	TGTGCCAGCAGCCATGACAGGGACGAATTTAGGTACGAGCAGTACTTC	CASSHDRDEFRYEQYF
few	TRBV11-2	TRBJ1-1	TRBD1	TGTGCCAGCAGCATACAGGGGGCTCGAACTGAAGCTTTCTTT	CASSIQGARTEAFF
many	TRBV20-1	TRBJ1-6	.	TGCAGTGCTAGCGATTTGGGCGGTAATTCACCCCTCCACTTT	CSASDLGGNSPLHF
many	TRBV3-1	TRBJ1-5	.	TGTGCCAGCAGCCAAGATTTGGGCAATCAGCCCCAGCATTTT	CASSQDLGNQPQHF
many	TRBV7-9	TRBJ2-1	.	TGTGCCAGCAGCTTAGTTCAGGGGGGGTACAATGAGCAGTTCTTC	CASSLVQGGYNEQFF
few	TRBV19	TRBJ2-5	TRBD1	TGTGCCAGTAGTCCGACAGGGGCAGCGGAGACCCAGTACTTC	CASSPTGAAETQYF
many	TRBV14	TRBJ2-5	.	TGTGCCAGCAGCTTAAATAGAGCCCAAGAGACCCAGTACTTC	CASSLNRAQETQYF
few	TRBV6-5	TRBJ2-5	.	TGTGCCAGCAGTTATCGCGGGGGCAGGGAGACCCAGTACTTC	CASSYRGGRETQYF
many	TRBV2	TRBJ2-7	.	TGTGCCAGCTTCGGGACCCAAAGCTCCTACGAGCAGTACTTC	CASFGTQSSYEQYF
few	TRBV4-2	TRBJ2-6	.	TGTGCCAGCAGCCAAGTCGGGGATTCCGGGGCCAACGTCCTGACTTTC	CASSQVGDSGANVLTF
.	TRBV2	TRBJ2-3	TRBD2	TGTGCCAGCAGTCTCCCGGGACTAGCGGGGGGAGACGACTCAGATACGCAGTATTTT	CASSLPGLAGGDDSDTQYF
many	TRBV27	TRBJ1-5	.	TGTGCCAGCAGTTTGCTTCAGTCAGGGAATAATCAGCCCCAGCATTTT	CASSLLQSGNNQPQHF
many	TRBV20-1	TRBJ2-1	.	TGCAGTGCTAGGGATGTGGACTGGATAACTAAGCGCTCCTACAATGAGCAGTTCTTC	CSARDVDWITKRSYNEQFF
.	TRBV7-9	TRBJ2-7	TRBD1	TGTGCCAGCAGCTTATGGACAGGGGGTTTGAGCTCCTACGAGCAGTACTTC	CASSLWTGGLSSYEQYF
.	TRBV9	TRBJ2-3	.	TGTGCCAGCAGCGTAGGAAGGACCGGTGTAGATACGCAGTATTTT	CASSVGRTGVDTQYF
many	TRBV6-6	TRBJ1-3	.	TGTGCCAGCAGTTACAAACAGGGAAACACCATATATTTT	CASSYKQGNTIYF
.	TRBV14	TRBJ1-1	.	TGTGCCAGCAGCGGAAACGGGAACACTGAAGCTTTCTTT	CASSGNGNTEAFF
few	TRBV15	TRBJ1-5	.	TGTGCCACCAGCAGAGATCTTAGGGAAAATCAGCCCCAGCATTTT	CATSRDLRENQPQHF
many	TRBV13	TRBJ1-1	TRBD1	TGTGCCAGCAGCCGATGGGACAGGGAAACTGAAGCTTTCTTT	CASSRWDRETEAFF
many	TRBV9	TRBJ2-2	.	TGTGCCAGCCGGGGGAGGAACACCGGGGAGCTGTTTTTT	CASRGRNTGELFF
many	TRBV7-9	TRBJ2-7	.	TGTGCCAGCTCCACCCCTTCGAGGGGCCGATCCTACGAGCAGTACTTC	CASSTPSRGRSYEQYF
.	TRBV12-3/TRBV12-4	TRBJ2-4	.	TGTGCCAGCAGCTCCGATGGGGGCTGTCTAAACATTCAGTACTTC	CASSSDGGCLNIQYF
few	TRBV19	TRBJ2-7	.	TGTGCCAGTAGTATGTGGGACTCTCGGGACGAGCAGTACTTC	CASSMWDSRDEQYF
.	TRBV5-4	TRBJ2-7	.	TGTGCCAGCAGCTTGGATTCGCGCGACTACGAGCAGTACTTC	CASSLDSRDYEQYF
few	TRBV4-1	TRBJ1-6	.	TGCGCCAGCAGCCCACCTTTGGGGGCGCGGAATTCACCCCTCCACTTT	CASSPPLGARNSPLHF
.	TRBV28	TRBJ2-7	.	TGTGCCAGTGGACGACTAGATCCCGAGCAGTACTTC	CASGRLDPEQYF
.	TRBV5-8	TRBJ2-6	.	TGTGCCACCACGACCTCCTCTGGGGCCAACGTCCTGACTTTC	CATTTSSGANVLTF
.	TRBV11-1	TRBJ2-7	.	TGTGCCAGCAGCTTAGACAGGGCCCTCTACGAGCAGTACTTC	CASSLDRALYEQYF
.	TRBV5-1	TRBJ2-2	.	TGCGCCAGCAGCCCGGACTATCCGAACACCGGGGAGCTGTTTTTT	CASSPDYPNTGELFF
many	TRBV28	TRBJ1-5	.	TGTGCCAGCAGTCGGTCTCAAAGGAATCAGCCCCAGCATTTT	CASSRSQRNQPQHF
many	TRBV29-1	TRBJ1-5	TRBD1	TGCAGCGTAGCCCGGGACAGGGACCAGCCCCAGCATTTT	CSVARDRDQPQHF
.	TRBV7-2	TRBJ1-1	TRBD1	TGTGCCAGCAGCTTAGAACAGGGGATCACTGAAGCTTTCTTT	CASSLEQGITEAFF
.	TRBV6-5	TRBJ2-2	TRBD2	TGTGCCAGCAGTAAACTAGCGGGGGGGCTAACCGGGGAGCTGTTTTTT	CASSKLAGGLTGELFF
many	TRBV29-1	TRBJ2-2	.	TGCAGCGTTGAGATCGAAGTGGGCGGGGAGCTGTTTTTT	CSVEIEVGGELFF
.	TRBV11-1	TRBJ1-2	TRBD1	TGTGCCAGCAGCTTGAACCGGGACAGCTATGGCTACACCTTC	CASSLNRDSYGYTF
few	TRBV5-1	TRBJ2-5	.	TGCGCCAGCAGCCCGGGCGGGTCGGATAGAGAGACCCAGTACTTC	CASSPGGSDRETQYF
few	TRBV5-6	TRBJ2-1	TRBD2	TGTGCCAGCAGCCGATGGACTAGCGGGGGAAAAGAGCAGTTCTTC	CASSRWTSGGKEQFF
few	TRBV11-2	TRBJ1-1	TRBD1	TGTGCCAGCAGCACGGGACAGGGGGCGAAAAGGAATGAAGCTTTCTTT	CASSTGQGAKRNEAFF